The entry below describes one TCR beta chain. The data are from a study of PD-L1 blockade in urothelial cancer. Study-level background: Before enrollment, 0 to 3 chemotherapy regimens had been given to patients. A median blood sample held about 140,000 T cells and approximately 84,000 unique TCRs.

Profiling relied on immunoSEQ multiplex PCR, and the TCRdb table lists in-frame clones only, not all of them. In the table there are 87,000 or so clones, roughly 84% of which are singletons. Germline loops: CDR1 MNHEY, CDR2 SMNVEV (reference sequence). Trimming took 1 base from V and 4 from J, leaving 8 bases between them. The CDR3 is made up of 14 amino acids. Time point described: pretreatment peripheral blood. The study collected 1 to 8 samples per patient, pretreatment and on-treatment. The chain carries TRBV27 and TRBJ1-5; D may be TRBD1 (5 bases). Sequences were derived from PBMCs, sampled around atezolizumab (anti-PD-L1) treatment. The sequence came from a man aged 55 to 69 with urothelial cancer. The CDR3 is CASSLLGGNQPQHF. The DNA of the CDR3 is TGTGCCAGCAGTTTATTGGGGGGGAATCAGCCCCAGCATTTT.